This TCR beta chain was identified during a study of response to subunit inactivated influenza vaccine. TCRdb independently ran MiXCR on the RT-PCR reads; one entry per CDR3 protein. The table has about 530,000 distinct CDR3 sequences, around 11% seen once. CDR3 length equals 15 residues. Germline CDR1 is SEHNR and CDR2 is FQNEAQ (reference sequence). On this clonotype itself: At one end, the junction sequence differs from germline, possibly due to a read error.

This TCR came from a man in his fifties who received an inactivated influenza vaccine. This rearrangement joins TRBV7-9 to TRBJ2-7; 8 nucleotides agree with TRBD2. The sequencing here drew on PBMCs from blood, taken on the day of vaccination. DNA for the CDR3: TGTGCCAACAGCTTACCAGCGGGAGACGGATACGAGCAGTACTTC. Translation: CANSLPAGDGYEQYF.